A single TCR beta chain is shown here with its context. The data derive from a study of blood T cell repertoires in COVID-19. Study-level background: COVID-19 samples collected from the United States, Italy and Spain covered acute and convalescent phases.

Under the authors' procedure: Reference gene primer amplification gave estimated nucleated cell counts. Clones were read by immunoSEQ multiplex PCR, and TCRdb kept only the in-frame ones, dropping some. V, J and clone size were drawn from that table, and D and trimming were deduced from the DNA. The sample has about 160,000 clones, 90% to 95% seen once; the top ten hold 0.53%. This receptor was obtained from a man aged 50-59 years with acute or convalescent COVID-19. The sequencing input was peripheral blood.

CDR3 sequence: CASSRLADSYNEQFF. The CDR3 bases are TGTGCCAGCAGCCGACTAGCGGACTCCTACAATGAGCAGTTCTTC. The genes are TRBV7-3 and TRBJ2-1; 9 bases map to TRBD2. The CDR3 totals 15 residues. Germline V gives CDR1 SGHTA, CDR2 FQGTGA. V dropped 5 bases and J dropped 0; count of bases not matched to a gene: 2. Full variable domain (remainder filled in from reference TRBV7-3 and TRBJ2-1): GAGVSQTPSNKVTEKGKYVELRCDPISGHTALYWYRQSLGQGPEFLIYFQGTGAADDSGLPNDRFFAVRPEGSVSTLKIQRTERGDSAVYLCASSRLADSYNEQFFGPGTRLTVL.